In this sample, the clone carrying this T cell receptor (beta chain) turned up a few times. The time point denotes: newly diagnosed GD, antithyroid drugs for less than 3 months. TCR sequences were obtained from RNA taken from PBMCs. These data come from a study of regulatory T cells in long-lasting Graves disease. Study context: Newly diagnosed Graves' patients took antithyroid drugs under 3 months.

With iRepertoire HTBI primers and Arm-PCR of CDR3 regions, TCR beta libraries were built. Using its own MiXCR run on the multiplex PCR reads, TCRdb lists one record per CDR3 protein. This table holds 500,000 to 700,000 distinct CDR3 sequences, 16% found once. The same specimen was also included in a second study, on T cells in Graves' hyperthyroidism and ophthalmopathy.

The receptor comes from a woman in her 30s with Graves disease. Sequenced material: peripheral blood mononuclear cells (PBMCs), taken at new diagnosis, from a patient treated with antithyroid drugs.

The CDR3 sequence is CASSLRAGAPDEQFF. The CDR3 nucleotides are TGTGCCAGCAGTCTTCGAGCGGGAGCCCCGGATGAGCAGTTCTTC. The gene calls are TRBV9 and TRBJ2-1, with 8 nucleotides matching TRBD2. The CDR3 has 15 residues. The junction had 12 bases not matched to a gene; V was cut back by 5 bases and J by 8 bases. Germline loops: CDR1 SGDLS, CDR2 YYNGEE.